These 9 T cell receptor beta chains were all obtained from the same sample, sequenced in a study of Ad26.COV2.S vaccination and SARS-CoV-2 variants. Only in-frame clones appear in the TCRdb table, and some are missing; sequencing was by immunoSEQ multiplex PCR. The table includes 380,000 or so clones, about 83% detected once. Treatment here: around 19 received Ad26.COV2.S at low or high dose, single or two shots; several received placebo; per-sample allocation not given. Sample collection was performed on day 63 after the first vaccine or placebo injection. The starting material was peripheral blood, obtained in a trial of Ad26.COV2.S vaccine versus placebo. These receptor sequences come from a person aged 18 to 59 who received the Ad26.COV2.S COVID-19 vaccine or a placebo.

The genes are TRBV19 and TRBJ2-7; D is uncertain. This CDR3 region has 13 residues. From germline, CDR1 is LNHDA and CDR2 SQIVND (reference sequence). V lost 2 bases and J lost 4, with 9 bases in between. CDR3 protein: CASSILVGYEQYF. The DNA for the CDR3 is TGTGCCAGTAGTATACTAGTAGGGTACGAGCAGTACTTC.

This chain joins TRBV11-2 and TRBJ1-2; D remains ambiguous. The ends were cut back, 4 bases at V and 4 bases at J, with 10 bases in the middle. This CDR3 comprises 13 residues. CDR1 is SGHAT, CDR2 FQNNGV, per germline. CDR3 amino acids: CASSWQSLYGYTF. CDR3 coding DNA: TGTGCCAGCAGCTGGCAGAGCCTCTATGGCTACACCTTC.

This clone was seen a handful of times. This CDR3 reads CASSLLARTSGRGGELFF. The CDR3 DNA reads TGCGCCAGCAGCTTGCTCGCTAGGACTAGCGGGAGAGGCGGGGAGCTGTTTTTT. The chain couples TRBV5-1 to TRBJ2-2; TRBD2 matches at 13 bases. The germline V gene has CDR1 SGHRS and CDR2 YFSETQ. Trimming at V came to 1 base and at J to 7 bases, leaving 10 bases not matched to a gene. This CDR3 is built from 18 residues.

V gene TRBV2 combines with J gene TRBJ2-1; D uncertain. Deletions cut 5 bases from V and 0 bases from J, with 14 bases between. The CDR3 runs to 16 residues. Germline CDR1 SNHLY, CDR2 FYNNEI. This chain's CDR3 is CASSSLLRSSYNEQFF. DNA of the CDR3: TGTGCCAGCAGTTCCCTCCTGAGGAGCTCCTACAATGAGCAGTTCTTC.

The chain couples TRBV19 to TRBJ1-4; 8 nucleotides agree with TRBD1. CDR1 and CDR2 from the germline V gene are LNHDA and SQIVND (reference sequence). This CDR3 spans 14 amino acids. Trimming removed 5 bases from V and 8 bases from J; junction bases left unmatched: 7. The CDR3 coding sequence is TGTGCCAGTAGTCCCAGGGGGCTACGGGAAAAACTGTTTTTT. Protein product: CASSPRGLREKLFF. The full variable domain, rest sourced from reference TRBV19 and TRBJ1-4, is DGGITQSPKYLFRKEGQNVTLSCEQNLNHDAMYWYRQDPGQGLRLIYYSQIVNDFQKGDIAEGYSVSREKKESFPLTVTSAQKNPTAFYLCASSPRGLREKLFFGSGTQLSVL.

The chain couples TRBV6-6 to TRBJ2-7; 7 positions match TRBD2. Germline trimming cut 6 bases from V and 9 bases from J; bases unmatched to any gene: 5. The CDR3 totals 11 residues. Germline CDR1 MNHNY, CDR2 SVGAGI (reference sequence). The CDR3 DNA follows: TGTGCCAGCAGCACGGGGACTACGCAGTACTTC. Its protein product is CASSTGTTQYF.

The chain carries TRBV3-1 (or the pseudogene TRBV3-2) and TRBJ2-3, with D tentatively TRBD1 (6 bases). This CDR3 is built from 18 residues. Germline V CDR1 and CDR2: LGHDT, YNNKEL (reference sequence). With 1 base removed from V and 0 bases from J, the gap between germline ends came to 17 bases. The DNA of the CDR3 is TGTGCCAGCAGCCAAGGGATCAGGACAGCTGGTAGCACAGATACGCAGTATTTT. It codes for CASSQGIRTAGSTDTQYF.

The chain couples TRBV6-2 or TRBV6-3 to TRBJ1-6; unclear D gene. The CDR3 is 13 residues long. Germline V gene lookup returns CDR1 MNHEY and CDR2 SVGEGT. Deletions cut 2 bases from V and 15 bases from J, with 14 bases between. Here the CDR3 reads CASSYVAVLGLHF. The DNA for the CDR3 is TGTGCCAGCAGTTACGTCGCAGTTCTCGGCCTCCACTTT.

V gene TRBV11-2 combines with J gene TRBJ2-2; tentative D call: TRBD1 (5 bases). This CDR3 comprises 15 residues. The V end was cut by 3 bases, the J end by 1 base, with 9 bases between. Germline loops: CDR1 SGHAT, CDR2 FQNNGV. The CDR3 DNA follows: TGTGCCAGCAGCTTTATCAGGGAGAACACCGGGGAGCTGTTTTTT. Protein sequence: CASSFIRENTGELFF.